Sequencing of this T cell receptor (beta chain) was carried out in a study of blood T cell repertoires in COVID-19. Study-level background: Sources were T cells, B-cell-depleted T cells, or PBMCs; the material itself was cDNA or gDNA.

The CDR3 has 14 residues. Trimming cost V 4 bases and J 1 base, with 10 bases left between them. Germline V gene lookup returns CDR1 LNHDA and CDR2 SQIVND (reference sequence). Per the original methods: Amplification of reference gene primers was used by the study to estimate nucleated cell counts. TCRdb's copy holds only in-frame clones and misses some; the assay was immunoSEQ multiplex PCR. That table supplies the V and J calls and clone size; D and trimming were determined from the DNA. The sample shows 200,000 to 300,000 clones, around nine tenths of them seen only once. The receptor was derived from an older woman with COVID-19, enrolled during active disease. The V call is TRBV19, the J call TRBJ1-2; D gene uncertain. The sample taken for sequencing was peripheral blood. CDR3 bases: TGTGCCAGTAGTAACCCGGGAGGTAACTATGGCTACACCTTC. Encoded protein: CASSNPGGNYGYTF. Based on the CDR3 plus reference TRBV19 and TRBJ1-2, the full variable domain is DGGITQSPKYLFRKEGQNVTLSCEQNLNHDAMYWYRQDPGQGLRLIYYSQIVNDFQKGDIAEGYSVSREKKESFPLTVTSAQKNPTAFYLCASSNPGGNYGYTFGSGTRLTVV.